The 2 T cell receptor beta chains below were found in one sample sequenced in a study of blood T cell repertoires in COVID-19. Method: immunoSEQ multiplex PCR; TCRdb's copy keeps in-frame clones and lacks some. There are 400,000 to 550,000 clones in the sample; 80% to 90% occur only once, and roughly 4% lies in the top ten. Sequences were obtained from peripheral blood. These receptors were collected from a woman in her twenties or thirties with acute or convalescent COVID-19.

For the CDR3, the DNA is TGTGCCACCAGCAGGCGGCGGGGGAGCACTGAAGCTTTCTTT. This sequence encodes CATSRRRGSTEAFF. The chain joins TRBV15 to TRBJ1-1, with a tentative D call TRBD1 (5 bases). There are 14 residues in the CDR3. V lost 3 bases and J lost 4, with 12 bases in between. CDR1 is LNHNV, CDR2 YYDKDF, per germline (reference sequence).

Points on this clone: At the DNA level, this CDR3 is encoded by other sequences in the same sample as well. The chain joins TRBV14 to TRBJ1-3, with 7 nucleotides matching TRBD1. Germline values: CDR1 SGHDN, CDR2 FVKESK. Trimming cost V 0 bases and J 3 bases; bases outside gene matches: 2. This CDR3 spans 15 amino acids. Here the CDR3 DNA reads TGTGCCAGCAGCCAAGAACAGGGGTATGGAAACACCATATATTTT. This sequence encodes CASSQEQGYGNTIYF.